The 19 T cell receptor beta chains presented below share a single source sample, sequenced in a study of T cell changes during pregnancy in multiple sclerosis. Assay: immunoSEQ multiplex PCR; the TCRdb copy retains only in-frame clones and omits some. This table holds roughly 110,000 clones, roughly 89% found once. This specimen was peripheral blood, taken before pregnancy. These receptors were taken from a female donor with multiple sclerosis, enrolled in a pregnancy study.

J is TRBJ1-1 and V is TRBV30, with D hard to call. The CDR3 loop spans 11 amino acids. V was shortened by 7 bases and J by 6 bases, with 12 bases between the two germline ends. Germline V gene sequence: CDR1 GTSNPN, CDR2 SVGIG (reference sequence). CDR3 protein: CASGFGAEAFF. The CDR3, as DNA: TGTGCCTCGGGTTTCGGGGCTGAAGCTTTCTTT.

The chain is built from TRBV7-2 and TRBJ2-3; possible D gene TRBD2, 7 bases. Germline-derived CDR1 and CDR2 are SGHTA and FQGNSA. V was cut by 8 bases and J by 11 bases, with 17 bases left in between. CDR3 size: 12 residues. CDR3 in amino acids: CASAEGGGGQYF. CDR3 sequence (DNA): TGTGCCAGCGCAGAGGGGGGGGGAGGGCAGTATTTT.

Only one count was recorded for this clone. V gene TRBV4-1 combines with J gene TRBJ1-2; tentative D call: TRBD1 (6 bases). This CDR3 is 16 amino acids long. V lost 2 bases and J 5 bases, leaving 18 bases between the germline ends. From germline, CDR1 is MGHRA and CDR2 YSYEKL. The CDR3 reads CASSQPTKGGGYGYTF. CDR3 nucleotide sequence: TGCGCCAGCAGCCAACCCACTAAAGGGGGGGGGTATGGCTACACCTTC.

The chain employs TRBV28 and TRBJ2-7; 14 bases are a match to TRBD2. V trimming: 6 bases; J trimming: 6 bases; junction bases outside the gene matches: 4. Looked up from germline, CDR1 is MDHEN and CDR2 is SYDVKM. The CDR3 runs to 14 residues. CDR3 sequence (DNA): TGTGCCAGCAGGACTAGCGGGAGGGCCTTCGAGCAGTACTTC. The encoded protein is CASRTSGRAFEQYF.

The chain uses TRBV30 and TRBJ1-1; 7 bases map to TRBD1. The CDR3 runs to 12 residues. J was trimmed by 6 bases and V by 5 bases; bases with no gene match: 6. CDR1 and CDR2 (germline): GTSNPN, SVGIG (reference sequence). The CDR3 DNA sequence: TGTGCCTGGGGCGAAGGGGGCTCTGAAGCTTTCTTT. Translating it yields CAWGEGGSEAFF.

The chain has TRBV28 and TRBJ2-1, with 7 bases that match TRBD2. This CDR3 is built from 15 residues. Per the germline V gene, CDR1 is MDHEN and CDR2 is SYDVKM. V shed 8 bases and J 0 bases; nucleotides not matched to a gene: 7. CDR3 in amino acids: CASGGGSHSYNEQFF. CDR3 nucleotide sequence: TGTGCCAGCGGGGGGGGGAGCCACTCCTACAATGAGCAGTTCTTC.

V usage is TRBV19 and J usage is TRBJ2-1; TRBD2 is a possible D gene (6 bases). V gave up 9 bases and J gave up 6 bases, with 6 bases separating them. The CDR3 contains 10 residues. Germline V gene sequence: CDR1 LNHDA, CDR2 SQIVND (reference sequence). The CDR3 is CARAGNEQFF. The CDR3 DNA follows: TGTGCCAGAGCGGGCAATGAGCAGTTCTTC.

The chain links TRBV28 to TRBJ2-3, with 10 bases that match TRBD1. Per germline, CDR1 MDHEN and CDR2 SYDVKM. The ends lost 4 bases at V and 4 bases at J; junction bases unmatched: 8. The CDR3 loop spans 16 amino acids. The CDR3 sequence is CASSSSGTGDADTQYF. The CDR3 DNA follows: TGTGCCAGCAGTTCCTCCGGGACAGGGGATGCAGATACGCAGTATTTT.

The chain links TRBV2 to TRBJ1-1, with no clear D. Trimming removed 9 bases at V and 10 bases at J, with 6 bases between. Germline V gene sequence: CDR1 SNHLY, CDR2 FYNNEI. This CDR3 region has 8 residues. The CDR3 DNA follows: TGTGCCAGGGGAGGAGCTTTCTTT. Amino acid sequence: CARGGAFF.

The V call is TRBV5-6, the J call TRBJ2-1; TRBD1 is a possible D gene (5 bases). CDR1 is SGHDT and CDR2 is YYEEEE in the germline V gene. Trimming shortened V by 0 bases and J by 0 bases, and 10 bases separated the two germline ends. The CDR3 has 16 residues. CDR3 DNA sequence: TGTGCCAGCAGCTTGGCCGGTGGGGCCTCCTACAATGAGCAGTTCTTC. It codes for CASSLAGGASYNEQFF.

The CDR3 sequence: CASSQLDRAYEQYF. The DNA for the CDR3 is TGTGCCAGCAGTCAGCTAGACAGGGCCTACGAGCAGTACTTC. The chain links TRBV6-1 to TRBJ2-7; TRBD1 aligns across 7 bases. The CDR3 sequence is 14 residues long. CDR1 and CDR2 from the germline V gene are MNHNS and SASEGT. After removal of 5 bases from V and 2 bases from J, the junction contained 6 bases not matched to a gene.

The chain joins TRBV6-5 to TRBJ2-7; the D gene is possibly TRBD2 (5 bases). Germline CDR1 and CDR2: MNHEY and SVGAGI. This CDR3 is built from 13 residues. Trimming removed 5 bases at V and 5 bases at J, with 13 bases between. DNA for the CDR3: TGTGCCAGCAGTCGCACCCGGGGTAACGAGCAGTACTTC. Protein: CASSRTRGNEQYF.

The CDR3 spells CASSLARSDRGKMNTEAFF. The CDR3 DNA follows: TGTGCCAGCAGCTTAGCGCGTTCGGACAGGGGAAAAATGAACACTGAAGCTTTCTTT. The J gene is TRBJ1-1, the V gene TRBV7-2; 9 nucleotides align to TRBD1. Germline CDR1 and CDR2: SGHTA and FQGNSA. This CDR3 is 19 amino acids long. Trimming cost V 0 bases and J 0 bases; bases outside gene matches: 11.

This clone was seen just once. The chain carries TRBV7-9 and TRBJ1-4; 9 bases agree with TRBD1. The CDR3 has 15 amino acids. Germline trimming cut 6 bases from V and 5 bases from J; bases unmatched to any gene: 7. Germline V gene data show CDR1 as SEHNR and CDR2 as FQNEAQ (reference sequence). The chain's CDR3 is CASSLRQGGNEKLFF. CDR3 in DNA: TGTGCCAGCAGTCTTAGACAGGGGGGAAATGAAAAACTGTTTTTT.

J is TRBJ1-6 and V is TRBV7-2; no reliable D call. Germline V gene lookup returns CDR1 SGHTA and CDR2 FQGNSA. The CDR3 is 12 residues long. The V gene lost 1 base and the J gene lost 13 bases, with 8 bases spanning the gap. In DNA form, the CDR3 reads TGTGCCAGCAGCTTAGGAGAGCGGCCCCTCCACTTT. Amino acid sequence: CASSLGERPLHF. Using reference TRBV7-2 and TRBJ1-6 for the parts outside the CDR3, the full variable domain is GAGVSQSPSNKVTEKGKDVELRCDPISGHTALYWYRQSLGQGLEFLIYFQGNSAPDKSGLPSDRFSAERTGGSVSTLTIQRTQQEDSAVYLCASSLGERPLHFGNGTRLTVT.

In its sample, this clone was seen once. V and J are TRBV11-1 and TRBJ2-7, with D tentatively TRBD1 (5 bases). CDR3 size: 15 residues. Trimming removed 5 bases from V and 3 bases from J, with 17 bases in between. The V gene's germline CDR1 is SGHAT and CDR2 FQDESV (reference sequence). The CDR3 region is CASSPSSKGNYEQYF. The CDR3 nucleotides are TGTGCCAGCAGCCCTTCCTCTAAGGGGAACTACGAGCAGTACTTC.

This clone has more than one count but fewer than ten. This chain joins TRBV11-3 and TRBJ1-2; 8 bases match TRBD1. The length of the CDR3 is 13 residues. Germline V lookup: CDR1 SGHNT, CDR2 YENEEA. J was trimmed by 7 bases and V by 8 bases; bases with no gene match: 9. The DNA of the CDR3 is TGTGCCAGCCAGGGGCAGGGGGCAAGTGGCTACACCTTC. Its protein is CASQGQGASGYTF.

This chain joins TRBV2 and TRBJ1-2; D is unclear. The CDR3 is made up of 12 amino acids. CDR1 and CDR2 (germline): SNHLY, FYNNEI. The V gene lost 5 bases and the J gene lost 0 bases, with 4 bases spanning the gap. CDR3 DNA: TGTGCCAGCAGTTTAGCTAACTATGGCTACACCTTC. Protein product: CASSLANYGYTF. The complete variable domain, with remaining parts taken from reference TRBV2 and TRBJ1-2, reads EPEVTQTPSHQVTQMGQEVILRCVPISNHLYFYWYRQILGQKVEFLVSFYNNEISEKSEIFDDQFSVERPDGSNFTLKIRSTKLEDSAMYFCASSLANYGYTFGSGTRLTVV.

The chain carries TRBV27 and TRBJ2-5; 10 bases are a match to TRBD2. Germline lookup yields CDR1 MNHEY and CDR2 SMNVEV (reference sequence). This CDR3 has 13 amino acids. Trimming took 8 bases from V and 3 from J; bases not matched to a gene: 3. The CDR3 DNA is TGTGCCAGCGGACTAGCGGCTAAAGAGACCCAGTACTTC. Protein sequence: CASGLAAKETQYF.